This is a list of T cell receptor beta chains from one sample in a study of T cells after yellow fever vaccination. TCRdb re-derived calls from the 5' RACE reads in MiXCR, one entry per CDR3 protein. The sample shows around 530,000 distinct CDR3 sequences, about a sixth of them seen only once. The sequencing used PBMCs, collected around 5 days after the first yellow fever vaccination. These receptors came from a man in his late teens or twenties who received the YFV17D yellow fever vaccine. Each CDR3 is given with its conserved first and last residue. The D gene is left open where the match is weak. Clone size appears in some rows only: once, few, many, or a class for an expanded clone.

D gene	J gene	clone size	V gene	CDR3 protein	CDR3 DNA
.	TRBJ1-1	few	TRBV12-3/TRBV12-4	CASSNRVVNTEAFF	TGTGCCAGCAGTAACAGGGTTGTGAACACTGAAGCTTTCTTT
.	TRBJ2-5	.	TRBV6-2/TRBV6-3	CASSLDRSVKTQYF	TGTGCCAGCAGTCTCGACAGGTCGGTGAAGACCCAGTACTTC
.	TRBJ2-5	few	TRBV5-1	CASSLAFGISETQYF	TGCGCCAGCAGCTTGGCCTTTGGGATTTCAGAGACCCAGTACTTC
TRBD2	TRBJ2-1	.	TRBV9	CASSVALGSAGTKGNEQFF	TGTGCCAGCAGCGTAGCTCTTGGTAGTGCGGGGACTAAAGGCAATGAGCAGTTCTTC
.	TRBJ2-1	few	TRBV7-2	CASSFLTGSYNEQFF	TGTGCCAGCAGCTTTTTAACTGGCTCCTACAATGAGCAGTTCTTC
.	TRBJ1-1	once	TRBV12-3/TRBV12-4	CASGPQPTNTEAFF	TGTGCCAGCGGACCCCAACCTACAAACACTGAAGCTTTCTTT
.	TRBJ1-1	.	TRBV5-1	CASSLVGASTEAFF	TGCGCCAGCAGCTTGGTCGGGGCTAGCACTGAAGCTTTCTTT
.	TRBJ2-1	few	TRBV4-3	CASSQDHGTPYNEQFF	TGCGCCAGCAGCCAGGACCACGGGACGCCGTACAATGAGCAGTTCTTC
.	TRBJ2-5	.	TRBV12-3/TRBV12-4	CASRPEGWKTQYF	TGTGCCAGCCGGCCCGAGGGGTGGAAGACCCAGTACTTC
.	TRBJ1-4	.	TRBV20-1	CSAPPVSTNEKLFF	TGCAGTGCTCCCCCGGTGTCCACTAATGAAAAACTGTTTTTT
TRBD2	TRBJ2-1	.	TRBV19	CASRREGRTYNEQFF	TGTGCCAGTAGACGGGAGGGTCGGACCTACAATGAGCAGTTCTTC
TRBD1	TRBJ1-5	.	TRBV7-2	CASSLVGTGVYQPQHF	TGTGCCAGCAGCCTAGTCGGGACAGGGGTATACCAGCCCCAGCATTTT
.	TRBJ1-4	.	TRBV20-1	CSARRGASEKLFF	TGCAGTGCTAGGAGGGGGGCCTCTGAAAAACTGTTTTTT
TRBD2	TRBJ2-3	.	TRBV6-4	CASSPLAGGQRTQYF	TGTGCCAGCAGCCCACTAGCGGGGGGGCAACGTACGCAGTATTTT
TRBD1	TRBJ1-1	.	TRBV7-9	CASSSGQGGEAFF	TGTGCCAGCAGCTCCGGACAGGGCGGAGAAGCTTTCTTT
.	TRBJ2-2	many	TRBV20-1	CSAREGAGELFF	TGCAGTGCTAGAGAAGGGGCCGGGGAGCTGTTTTTT
.	TRBJ2-1	many	TRBV6-2/TRBV6-3	CASSPSHNEQFF	TGTGCCAGCAGCCCTAGTCACAATGAGCAGTTCTTC
.	TRBJ2-1	.	TRBV5-4	CASRGQNEQFF	TGTGCCTCGCGGGGCCAGAATGAGCAGTTCTTC
.	TRBJ1-4	few	TRBV7-2	CASSPTQGEKLFF	TGTGCCAGCAGCCCGACGCAGGGGGAAAAACTGTTTTTT
.	TRBJ2-4	few	TRBV29-1	CSATTSRGAKNIQYF	TGCAGCGCAACGACATCCCGGGGAGCCAAAAACATTCAGTACTTC
.	TRBJ1-2	.	TRBV4-1	CASSQEEFGWTPEDYGYTF	TGCGCCAGCAGCCAAGAGGAGTTCGGGTGGACACCAGAAGACTATGGCTACACCTTC
.	TRBJ2-6	.	TRBV4-1	CASSQVPGEAGANVLTF	TGCGCCAGCAGCCAAGTACCGGGGGAGGCTGGGGCCAACGTCCTGACTTTC
TRBD1	TRBJ1-1	few	TRBV28	CASSSPPRGLFEAFF	TGTGCCAGCAGTTCCCCCCCCAGGGGGCTATTTGAAGCTTTCTTT
.	TRBJ1-6	.	TRBV6-4	CASSDGTGNSPLHF	TGTGCCAGCAGTGACGGAACAGGCAATTCACCCCTCCACTTT
TRBD2	TRBJ2-3	.	TRBV4-1	CASSQDRAVGTSGGYTGGTQYF	TGCGCCAGCAGCCAAGATCGGGCGGTCGGGACTAGCGGGGGGTATACCGGTGGGACGCAGTATTTT
.	TRBJ2-2	.	TRBV28	CASKWTANTGELFF	TGTGCCAGCAAGTGGACAGCGAACACCGGGGAGCTGTTTTTT
TRBD2	TRBJ2-5	few	TRBV9	CASTTSGGTGETQYF	TGTGCCAGCACGACTAGCGGGGGGACGGGAGAGACCCAGTACTTC
.	TRBJ2-5	.	TRBV7-2	CASSLAAYQETQYF	TGTGCCAGCAGCTTAGCTGCCTACCAAGAGACCCAGTACTTC
.	TRBJ2-3	few	TRBV10-3	CAIGGTGTDTQYF	TGTGCCATCGGAGGTACCGGCACAGATACGCAGTATTTT
TRBD1	TRBJ1-1	few	TRBV20-1	CSARPDRGEAFF	TGCAGTGCTAGACCCGACAGGGGAGAAGCTTTCTTT
.	TRBJ1-1	.	TRBV5-6	CASSLVQDRANTEAFF	TGTGCCAGCAGCTTGGTCCAGGACAGAGCGAACACTGAAGCTTTCTTT
TRBD1	TRBJ2-1	.	TRBV7-8	CASSFPTGGNEQFF	TGTGCCAGCAGCTTTCCGACAGGGGGGAATGAGCAGTTCTTC
.	TRBJ1-2	once	TRBV5-4	CASSTEDGAFSLNYGYTF	TGTGCCAGCAGTACGGAGGACGGAGCGTTCTCCCTCAACTATGGCTACACCTTC